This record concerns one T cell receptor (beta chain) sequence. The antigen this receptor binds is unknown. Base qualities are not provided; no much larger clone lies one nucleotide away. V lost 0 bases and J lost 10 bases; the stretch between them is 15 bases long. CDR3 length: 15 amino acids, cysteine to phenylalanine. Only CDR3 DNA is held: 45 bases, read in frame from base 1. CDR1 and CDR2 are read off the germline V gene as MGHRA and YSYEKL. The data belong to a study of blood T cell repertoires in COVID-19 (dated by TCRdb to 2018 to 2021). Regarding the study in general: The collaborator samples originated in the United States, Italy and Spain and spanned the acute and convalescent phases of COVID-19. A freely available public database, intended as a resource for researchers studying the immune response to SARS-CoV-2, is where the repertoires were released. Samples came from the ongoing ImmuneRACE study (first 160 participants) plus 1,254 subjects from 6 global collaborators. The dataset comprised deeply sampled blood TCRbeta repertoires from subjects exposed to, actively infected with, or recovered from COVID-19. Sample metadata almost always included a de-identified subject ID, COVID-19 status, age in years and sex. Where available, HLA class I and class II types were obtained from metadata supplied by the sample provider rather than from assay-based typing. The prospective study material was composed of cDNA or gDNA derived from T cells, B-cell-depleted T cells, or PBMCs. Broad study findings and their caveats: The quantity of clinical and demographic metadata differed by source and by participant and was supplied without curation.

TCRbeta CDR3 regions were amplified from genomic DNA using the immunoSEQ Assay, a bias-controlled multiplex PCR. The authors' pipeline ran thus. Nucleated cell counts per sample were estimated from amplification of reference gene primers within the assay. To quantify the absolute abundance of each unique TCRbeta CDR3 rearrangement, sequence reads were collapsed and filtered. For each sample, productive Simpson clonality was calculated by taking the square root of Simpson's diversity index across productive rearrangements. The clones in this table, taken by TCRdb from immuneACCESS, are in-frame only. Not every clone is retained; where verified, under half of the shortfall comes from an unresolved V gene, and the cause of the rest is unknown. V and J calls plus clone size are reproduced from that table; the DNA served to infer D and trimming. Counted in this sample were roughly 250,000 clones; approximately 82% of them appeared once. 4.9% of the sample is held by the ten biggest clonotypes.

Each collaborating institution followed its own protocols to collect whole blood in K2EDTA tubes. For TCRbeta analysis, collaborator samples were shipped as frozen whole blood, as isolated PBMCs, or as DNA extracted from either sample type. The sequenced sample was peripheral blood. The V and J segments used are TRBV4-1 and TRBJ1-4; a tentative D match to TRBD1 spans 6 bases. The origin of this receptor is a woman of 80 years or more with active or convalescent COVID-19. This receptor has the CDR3 CASSQDQILGGKLFF. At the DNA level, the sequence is TGCGCCAGCAGCCAAGATCAGATCCTAGGGGGAAAACTGTTTTTT.